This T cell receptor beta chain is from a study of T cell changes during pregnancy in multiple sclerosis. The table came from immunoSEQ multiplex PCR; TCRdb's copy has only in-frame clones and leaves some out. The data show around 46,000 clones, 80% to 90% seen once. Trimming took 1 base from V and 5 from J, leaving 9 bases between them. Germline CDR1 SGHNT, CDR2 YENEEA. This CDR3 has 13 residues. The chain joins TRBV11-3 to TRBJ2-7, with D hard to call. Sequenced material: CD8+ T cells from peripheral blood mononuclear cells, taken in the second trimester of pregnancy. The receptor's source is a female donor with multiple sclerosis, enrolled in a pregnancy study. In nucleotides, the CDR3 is TGTGCCAGCAGCTTAGGTTCGGTCGACGAGCAGTACTTC. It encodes CASSLGSVDEQYF.